The source of this T cell receptor (beta chain) is a study of T cells after posttransplantation cyclophosphamide. TCRdb's copy holds only in-frame clones and misses some; the assay was immunoSEQ multiplex PCR. The sample is made up of 40,000 to 60,000 clones, none counted only once. J was trimmed by 11 bases and V by 0 bases; bases with no gene match: 10. This CDR3 region has 17 residues. CDR1 LNHNV and CDR2 YYDKDF come from the germline V gene (reference sequence). This clone was recorded a few times. Its specificity is unknown. Peripheral blood was collected from the related graft donor on the marrow donation day. Overall study results and limits: Recipient CMV seropositivity and CMV reactivation strongly tracked TRB clonality. TRB overlap between skin or GI tissue T cells and blood was limited.

The chain is built from TRBV15 and TRBJ1-6, with 10 bases fitting TRBD1. This clonotype was obtained from a man in his forties in good health, CMV-negative, and a related stem cell transplant donor. Sequences were obtained from PBMCs. This CDR3 is CATSRDQLGQGETPLHF. In DNA, the CDR3 is TGTGCCACCAGCAGAGATCAACTCGGACAGGGGGAAACACCCCTCCACTTT.